The present TCR beta chain was sequenced within a study of prognosis after radiotherapy for stage I lung cancer. About the study: Distant metastases after radiotherapy occurred in a handful of patients at a median of about seven months; around 15 showed no significant progression.

V shed 0 bases and J 1 base; nucleotides not matched to a gene: 11. Germline V gives CDR1 MGHRA, CDR2 YSYEKL. This CDR3 spans 18 amino acids. Genomic DNA was subjected to two-round multiplex PCR for amplification of TCR beta CDR3. Used in first-round PCR were primers specific to each TRBV and TRBJ gene. MiXCR was run by TCRdb on the multiplex PCR reads, yielding one entry per CDR3 protein. The sample records 30,000 to 40,000 distinct CDR3 sequences, under 40% being singletons. This clonotype was recorded at least ten times. What it recognizes is unknown. Study findings and constraints: It was in patients who developed distant metastases that Shannon entropy after stereotactic body radiation therapy was lower.

This TCR came from a donor over 45 with non-small cell lung cancer. The chain employs TRBV4-1 and TRBJ2-7; the match to TRBD1 covers 8 bases. This specimen consisted of PBMCs, obtained before or after stereotactic body radiation therapy (not recorded which). CDR3 amino acids: CASSQDPPGQGGSYEQYF. In DNA form, the CDR3 reads TGCGCCAGCAGCCAAGATCCCCCCGGACAGGGTGGATCCTACGAGCAGTACTTC.